The clone carrying this T cell receptor (beta chain) was seen a handful of times. The target antigen is unknown. The read is 3 residues too short to cover the CDR3 end, so that end is filled in from the germline J gene. This record belongs to a study of T cell clonality in common variable immunodeficiency. The CDR3 runs to 15 residues. Germline assignment: CDR1 SGHTA and CDR2 FQGNSA. V lost 7 bases to trimming and J lost 6 bases; unmatched junction nucleotides: 11. Reduced serum IgG, IgA and/or IgM plus specific antibody deficiency defined CVID. Study observations and caveats: Compared with controls, CVID subjects had fewer shared TCRbeta clones. In common variable immunodeficiency, TCR beta chains reportedly carried fewer deletions and N-nucleotide insertions.

Sequenced by immunoSEQ multiplex PCR; TCRdb stores in-frame clones only, minus some. Captured here are some 14,000 clones, none seen once; the top ten comprise 12%. The receptor's source is a human donor with common variable immunodeficiency. Sequencing was performed on peripheral blood mononuclear cells. The chain combines TRBV7-2 with TRBJ2-2; the match to TRBD1 covers 7 bases. The CDR3: CASNRQGHRSGELFF. Incomplete CDR3 DNA: TGTGCCAGCAACAGACAGGGCCACAGGTCCGGGGAG.